This T cell receptor beta chain emerged from a study of shared clonotypes between healthy human individuals. Study background: CD4 naive cells filled three plates per donor, CD4 memory three, CD8 naive two and CD8 memory one.

Naive CD8 cells, CD45RO-negative and positively selected for CCR7, excluded terminally differentiated effector memory CD45RA+ cells. Healthy HIV-negative adults with no recent acute infections or vaccinations were recruited as donors. A note on this clone: Other nucleotide sequences from this sample produce the same CDR3.

Germline CDR1 SEHNR, CDR2 FQNEAQ (reference sequence). The CDR3 is 14 amino acids. Trimming took 5 bases from V and 0 from J, leaving 5 bases between them. Researchers divided each subset's genomic DNA evenly across several immunoSEQ plates. As handled by the study authors: Junction-only immunoSEQ sequences carried no quality scores, so filtering differed. Measured with immunoSEQ multiplex PCR; TCRdb has only the in-frame clones, and not every one. The D gene and trimming were derived from the DNA, and the V and J assignments and clone size from that table. The sample includes 600,000 or so clones, 90% to 95% of them seen just once.

This clonotype was sampled from a woman in her twenties or thirties in good health. The gene calls are TRBV7-9 and TRBJ2-6, with D uncertain. Sequenced input: naive CD8+ T cells sorted from blood. The CDR3, as DNA: TGTGCCAGCAGCCTGGGCTCTGGGGCCAACGTCCTGACTTTC. It is translated as CASSLGSGANVLTF.